The 20 T cell receptor beta chains in this list originate from one sample, sequenced in a study of cytomegalovirus exposure and HLA in healthy donors. Sequenced by immunoSEQ multiplex PCR; TCRdb stores in-frame clones only, minus some. The table has some 260,000 clones, roughly 91% seen once; the top ten hold approximately 3%. The sample comprised PBMCs. The receptors here all came from a woman in her 30s in good health and CMV-seronegative.

This clone showed up just once. The junction departs from the called germline gene at one end, perhaps through a read error. The J gene is TRBJ1-5, the V gene TRBV28; D gene uncertain. Germline values: CDR1 MDHEN, CDR2 SYDVKM. The CDR3 consists of 12 residues. DNA of the CDR3: TGTGCTAGCAGTTCCCCGGGTCAGCCCCAGCATTTT. Its translation: CASSSPGQPQHF.

The chain uses TRBV5-6 and TRBJ1-3; the D gene is possibly TRBD1 (6 bases). The CDR3 has 16 residues. Germline V lookup: CDR1 SGHDT, CDR2 YYEEEE. V lost 0 bases to trimming and J lost 2 bases, with 12 bases between them. The CDR3 DNA reads as TGTGCCAGCAGCTTGGAGGGGGGGCTCGCTGGAAACACCATATATTTT. Residues: CASSLEGGLAGNTIYF.

With regard to this clone: Other DNA sequences in the same sample also yield this CDR3. The genes are TRBV27 and TRBJ2-1; perhaps TRBD2 as D (6 bases). Per the germline V gene, CDR1 is MNHEY and CDR2 is SMNVEV (reference sequence). The length of the CDR3 is 15 residues. Trimming removed 3 bases from V and 0 bases from J, with 9 bases in between. The CDR3 is CASSLAGSSYNEQFF. The CDR3 coding sequence is TGTGCCAGCAGTTTGGCGGGAAGCTCCTACAATGAGCAGTTCTTC.

The rearrangement links TRBV7-2 to TRBJ2-1, with D possibly matching TRBD2 (5 bases). V was pared by 3 bases and J by 0 bases, with 9 bases between. The CDR3 loop spans 15 amino acids. From germline, CDR1 is SGHTA and CDR2 FQGNSA. The CDR3 loop is CASSLDSSSYNEQFF. The CDR3 DNA sequence: TGTGCCAGCAGCTTGGACTCAAGCTCCTACAATGAGCAGTTCTTC.

This rearrangement joins TRBV9 to TRBJ2-2; 11 bases map to TRBD2. Germline CDR1 and CDR2: SGDLS and YYNGEE. Trimming at V came to 1 base and at J to 6 bases, leaving 5 bases not matched to a gene. The CDR3 has 16 residues. The CDR3 DNA sequence: TGTGCCAGCAGCGTAAGGGTACTAGCGGGAGCCGGGGAGCTGTTTTTT. It codes for CASSVRVLAGAGELFF.

The V gene is TRBV25-1, the J gene TRBJ2-7; 8 positions match TRBD1. Germline V gives CDR1 MGHDK, CDR2 SYGVNS. CDR3 size: 15 residues. J gave up 1 base and V 3 bases, and 5 bases lay outside the gene matches. CDR3 DNA: TGTGCCAGCAGTGAGGGACAGGCATTTTCCTACGAGCAGTACTTC. This sequence encodes CASSEGQAFSYEQYF.

V is TRBV7-9 and J is TRBJ2-3, with unresolved D. Trimming removed 2 bases from V and 2 bases from J, with 17 bases in between. CDR3 size: 17 residues. Germline-derived CDR1 and CDR2 are SEHNR and FQNEAQ (reference sequence). The CDR3 region is CASSLKRARDSTDTQYF. The CDR3 nucleotides read TGTGCCAGCAGCTTAAAACGGGCCCGAGACTCCACAGATACGCAGTATTTT.

CDR3 DNA sequence: TGTGCCAGCAGAGGCCAGGGGGCTGGGGCCAACGTCCTGACTTTC. Its translation is CASRGQGAGANVLTF. The chain is built from TRBV2 and TRBJ2-6, with 7 bases identical to TRBD1. The V segment lost 6 bases and the J segment 2 bases; nucleotides outside the gene matches: 4. The CDR3 is 15 amino acids. CDR1 is SNHLY, CDR2 FYNNEI, per germline.

This chain links TRBV7-2 with TRBJ2-7; 7 nucleotides agree with TRBD2. Trimming at V came to 3 bases and at J to 4 bases, leaving 9 bases not matched to a gene. Germline V lookup: CDR1 SGHTA, CDR2 FQGNSA. There are 15 residues in the CDR3. For the CDR3, the DNA is TGTGCCAGCAGCTTTTCCGAGGGAGGGCCGTACGAGCAGTACTTC. This translates into CASSFSEGGPYEQYF. Looking up the rest from reference TRBV7-2 and TRBJ2-7 gives the full variable domain: GAGVSQSPSNKVTEKGKDVELRCDPISGHTALYWYRQSLGQGLEFLIYFQGNSAPDKSGLPSDRFSAERTGGSVSTLTIQRTQQEDSAVYLCASSFSEGGPYEQYFGPGTRLTVT.

The V and J genes are TRBV23-1 and TRBJ2-7; TRBD2 matches at 11 bases. TRBV23-1 is an open reading frame whose function is uncertain. The CDR3 contains 17 residues. The V gene end was trimmed by 3 bases and the J gene end by 7 bases; junction bases not matched to a gene: 14. CDR3 bases: TGCGCCAGCAGTCATCCCCCCCTGACTAGCGGGACGCAGGAGCAGTACTTC. Encoded protein: CASSHPPLTSGTQEQYF.

This chain joins TRBV11-1 and TRBJ2-3, with D possibly matching TRBD2 (5 bases). This CDR3 has 16 residues. V lost 3 bases and J 1 base, leaving 14 bases between the germline ends. Germline V gene sequence: CDR1 SGHAT, CDR2 FQDESV (reference sequence). The DNA for the CDR3 is TGTGCCAGCAGCTTTCGAAGCGGAGGCGGCACAGATACGCAGTATTTT. It translates to CASSFRSGGGTDTQYF.

This clone was counted once. This chain joins TRBV10-2 and TRBJ1-5, with a possible D match to TRBD1 (5 bases). The V and J ends lost 4 bases and 2 bases respectively, with 18 bases between them. The CDR3 is 17 residues long. Germline V gene lookup returns CDR1 WSHSY and CDR2 SAAADI. The CDR3 nucleotides are TGCGCCAGCAGTGTAATGATGTCAGGGAGTGGCAATCAGCCCCAGCATTTT. Its protein product is CASSVMMSGSGNQPQHF.

The rearrangement links TRBV2 to TRBJ2-3; D gene unclear. V gave up 1 base and J gave up 3 bases, with 5 bases separating them. The CDR3 has 13 amino acids. Germline CDR1 SNHLY, CDR2 FYNNEI. The CDR3 loop reads CASSEGGTDTQYF. CDR3 nucleotides: TGTGCCAGCAGTGAAGGTGGTACAGATACGCAGTATTTT.

This chain connects TRBV18 to TRBJ2-1; D is perhaps TRBD1 (5 bases). The CDR3 length is 15 residues. V was pared by 2 bases and J by 4 bases, with 12 bases between. Germline lookup yields CDR1 KGHSH and CDR2 LQKENI. The CDR3 region has the DNA TGTGCCAGCTCACCATTGTCAGGGCCTTACAATGAGCAGTTCTTC. It codes for CASSPLSGPYNEQFF.

The chain carries TRBV9 and TRBJ1-2; the D is unclear. From germline, CDR1 is SGDLS and CDR2 YYNGEE. V lost 0 bases to trimming and J lost 8 bases, with 8 bases between them. The CDR3 is 12 amino acids. CDR3 bases: TGTGCCAGCAGCGTAGGGTCTACCGGCTACACCTTC. This encodes CASSVGSTGYTF.

This chain connects TRBV18 to TRBJ2-1, with 9 nucleotides matching TRBD2. V lost 1 base, J lost 6 bases, and 4 bases stayed unmatched. CDR3 length: 15 residues. Germline V lookup: CDR1 KGHSH, CDR2 LQKENI. CDR3 sequence (DNA): TGTGCCAGCTCACCACAGAGCGGGGGGACCAATGAGCAGTTCTTC. It is translated as CASSPQSGGTNEQFF.

J is TRBJ2-7 and V is TRBV29-1, with TRBD1 identical over 10 bases. Germline assignment: CDR1 SQVTM and CDR2 ANQGSEA. The CDR3 runs to 12 residues. V was clipped by 6 bases and J by 5 bases; unmatched bases: 4. The CDR3 protein is CSVAGTGDEQYF. In nucleotides, the CDR3 is TGCAGCGTGGCCGGGACAGGGGACGAGCAGTACTTC.

This sequence joins TRBV13 and TRBJ2-3; TRBD1 aligns across 8 bases. Germline CDR1 PRHDT, CDR2 FYEKMQ (reference sequence). The V and J ends lost 4 bases and 2 bases, in that order; junction bases with no gene match: 5. This CDR3 contains 15 residues. In nucleotides, the CDR3 is TGTGCCAGCAGCTCCAGGACAGGGCTCACAGATACGCAGTATTTT. Translating gives CASSSRTGLTDTQYF.

This chain joins TRBV7-8 and TRBJ2-7; 7 positions agree with TRBD2. Germline CDR1 is SGHVS and CDR2 is FQNEAQ. Losses at the gene ends were 1 base for V and 4 bases for J; bases not matched to a gene: 1. The CDR3 runs to 13 residues. The CDR3 DNA reads TGTGCCAGCAGCTTAGGGGGGGGATACGAGCAGTACTTC. Translated: CASSLGGGYEQYF. Using reference TRBV7-8 and TRBJ2-7 for the parts outside the CDR3, the full variable domain is GAGVSQSPRYKVAKRGQDVALRCDPISGHVSLFWYQQALGQGPEFLTYFQNEAQLDKSGLPSDRFFAERPEGSVSTLKIQRTQQEDSAVYLCASSLGGGYEQYFGPGTRLTVT.

The chain has TRBV28 and TRBJ2-3; 11 bases are a match to TRBD2. Germline V lookup: CDR1 MDHEN, CDR2 SYDVKM. Trimming removed 4 bases from V and 2 bases from J; junction bases left unmatched: 11. This CDR3 comprises 18 residues. The CDR3 is CASSSLPGTSGFTDTQYF. The CDR3, as DNA: TGTGCCAGCAGTTCCCTCCCCGGGACTAGCGGCTTCACAGATACGCAGTATTTT.